This TCR beta chain was recorded in a study of CD8+CD57+ T cells in acquired aplastic anemia (dated by TCRdb to between 2017 and 2018). For the wider study: On average, sorted CD4+ and CD8+ cells yielded about 3 ug of extracted DNA, with a range of 0.2 to 27.4 ug. CD8+CD57+ expansion was defined as frequency above the mean frequency observed in healthy subjects.

Patients chosen for sequencing had shown expansion of CD8+CD57+ cells by flow cytometry. All patients had severe acquired aplastic anemia diagnosed by International Study of Aplastic Anemia and Agranulocytosis and Camitta criteria. No therapy had been received by the patients at the time of blood sampling. TCR repertoires of sorted CD4+ and CD8+ blood T cells from severe aplastic anemia patients and healthy subjects were deep-sequenced in the study. Patients were enrolled under clinicaltrials.gov protocols 00001620, 01623167, 00001397, 00071045, 00081523 and 00961064 in the USA. Ficoll-Paque density gradient centrifugation was used to isolate peripheral blood mononuclear cells. Before DNA extraction, CD4+ and CD8+ T cells were sorted with FACS or magnetic beads. This clonotype was counted ten times or more. Its specific antigen is unknown. No much larger clonotype is one base removed from it; base qualities were not supplied.

TCR beta VDJ combination and CDR3 sequence profiling used genomic DNA as the template. TCR repertoire sequencing was run on an Illumina HiSeq 2000. Per the original workflow: TRBV/TRBJ rearrangement plots, CDR3 size and DJ length profiles, and Simpson's diversity index were used to evaluate the repertoires. The most abundant DNA sequence in the deep sequencing data was taken as the immunodominant clone. CDR3 amino acid sequences were screened for sharing across subjects and compared with published repertoires and the VDJdb database. Clones were called with MiXCR by TCRdb after fastp trimmed the public reads at Q25, and only in-frame beta chains were retained. Rows with a matching CDR3 protein are joined into one entry that keeps the most common DNA and genes. The authors' filters were not applied to this entry. The sample table lists around 500,000 distinct CDR3 sequences, around 33% of them with a count of one. In total, the top ten clones hold 0.8% to 0.85% of the sample.

Points the paper makes about the study in general: Around 28 CD8+ CDR3 sequences were found to be shared between patients and controls, but these sequences appeared to be highly expressed in patients and within the immunodominant clones of the patients. Between patients and healthy controls, no significant difference in CD8+ Simpson's diversity was found (P=0.060).

Trimming costs V 1 base and J 1 base, and their ends lie 7 bases apart. CDR3 length: 14 amino acids, cysteine to phenylalanine. Just CDR3 DNA is preserved here, 42 bases in frame from base 1. According to the germline V gene (reference sequence), CDR1 reads LNHNV and CDR2 reads YYDKDF. The sequencing sample was made of sorted CD4+, CD8+, or CD8+CD57+ T cells (not recorded which) from PBMCs. The sequence came from a human donor with aplastic anemia. The sequence joins TRBV15 to TRBJ1-1; matching of 5 bases hints at TRBD1 as the D gene. The CDR3 region has the sequence CATSRGDGNTEAFF. The DNA sequence follows: TGTGCCACCAGCAGAGGGGACGGGAACACTGAAGCTTTCTTT.